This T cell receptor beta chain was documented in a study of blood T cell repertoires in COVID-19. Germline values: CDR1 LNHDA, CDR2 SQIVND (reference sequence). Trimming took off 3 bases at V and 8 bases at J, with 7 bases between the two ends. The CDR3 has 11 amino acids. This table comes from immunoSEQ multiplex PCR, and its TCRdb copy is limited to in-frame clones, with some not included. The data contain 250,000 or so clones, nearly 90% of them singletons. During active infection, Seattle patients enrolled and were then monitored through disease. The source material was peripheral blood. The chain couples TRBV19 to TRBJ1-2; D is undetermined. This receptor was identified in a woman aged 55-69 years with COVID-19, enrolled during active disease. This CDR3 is CASSISWGYTF. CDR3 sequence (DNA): TGTGCCAGTAGTATTAGCTGGGGCTACACCTTC.